This T cell receptor beta chain was obtained from a study of OX40 agonist ivuxolimab in advanced cancers. Germline CDR1 reads LGHNA; CDR2 reads YNFKEQ. V lost 5 bases and J 5 bases, leaving 12 bases between the germline ends. CDR3 length: 13 residues. The data were produced by immunoSEQ multiplex PCR, yet TCRdb's version contains in-frame clones alone and is incomplete. The top ten clones hold about 5.4% of a sample with around 77,000 clones, roughly three quarters of them seen once. This clonotype was obtained from an adult with an advanced solid tumor such as melanoma, head and neck, liver or kidney cancer. The V call is TRBV4-2, the J call TRBJ1-1, with D tentatively TRBD1 (5 bases). The specimen comprised CD4+ or CD8+ T cells sorted from blood, sampled in a trial of the OX40 agonist ivuxolimab. DNA for the CDR3: TGTGCCAGCAGCTTGGTGGGGGAGACTGAAGCTTTCTTT. It yields the protein CASSLVGETEAFF.